This T cell receptor (beta chain) is from a study of T-cell reconstitution after alpha-beta-depleted transplantation in children. It was with unique molecular identifiers that the TCRbeta library was prepared. TCRdb re-analysed the PCR reads in MiXCR, keeping a single row per CDR3 protein. The data contain approximately 79,000 distinct CDR3 sequences, around 18% of them singletons. There are 16 residues in the CDR3. Trimming took off 5 bases at V and 6 bases at J, with 19 bases between the two ends. In germline, CDR1 is MGHRA, CDR2 YSYEKL. The chain employs TRBV4-1 and TRBJ2-2; D unresolved. The specimen comprised PBMCs, mostly from graft donor cells, sampled 360 days after TCRalphabeta/CD19-depleted stem cell transplant. This clonotype originated in a male patient under 10 years old who had a stem cell transplant for acute lymphoblastic leukemia, so the T cells may come from the graft donor. As DNA, the CDR3 is TGCGCCAGCAGCAGGACCCCTCCACCCTACGCCGGGGAGCTGTTTTTT. Translating it yields CASSRTPPPYAGELFF.